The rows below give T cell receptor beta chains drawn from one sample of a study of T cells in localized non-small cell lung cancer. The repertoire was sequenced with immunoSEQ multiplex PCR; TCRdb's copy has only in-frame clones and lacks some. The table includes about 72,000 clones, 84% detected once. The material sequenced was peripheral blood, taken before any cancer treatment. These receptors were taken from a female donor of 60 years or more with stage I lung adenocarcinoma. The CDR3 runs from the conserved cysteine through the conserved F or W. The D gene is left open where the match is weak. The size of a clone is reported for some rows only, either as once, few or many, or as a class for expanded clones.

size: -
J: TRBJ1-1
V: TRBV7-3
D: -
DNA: TGTGCCAGCAGCTTAATCGGGGTTCAGAATGAAGCTTTCTTT
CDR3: CASSLIGVQNEAFF

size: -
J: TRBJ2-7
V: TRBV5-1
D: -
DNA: TGCGCCAGCAGCTTGGGGTTGGGGGCCGAGCAGTACTTC
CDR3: CASSLGLGAEQYF

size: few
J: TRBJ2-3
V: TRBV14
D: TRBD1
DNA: TGTGCCAGCAGCCATTTACAAGGGGGCCGAGGGAATGGTCATACGCAGTATTTT
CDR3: CASSHLQGGRGNGHTQYF

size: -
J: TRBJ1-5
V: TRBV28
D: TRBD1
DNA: TGTGCCAGCAGTAGACAGGGAATGGGTAATCAGCCCCAGCATTTT
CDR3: CASSRQGMGNQPQHF

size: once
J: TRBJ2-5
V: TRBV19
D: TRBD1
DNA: TGTGCCAGTAGTTCCGGGACAGGGGGGTTCGAGACCCAGTACTTC
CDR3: CASSSGTGGFETQYF

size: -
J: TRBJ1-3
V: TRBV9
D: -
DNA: TGTGCCAGCAGCGCCCTGGAGGGGGTGAAGACCTCTGGAAACACCATATATTTT
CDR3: CASSALEGVKTSGNTIYF

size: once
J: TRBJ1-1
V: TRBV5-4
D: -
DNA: TGTGCCAGCAGGCGGGAGGGGCGGAACACTGAAGCTTTCTTT
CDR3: CASRREGRNTEAFF

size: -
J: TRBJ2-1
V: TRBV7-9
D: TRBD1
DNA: TGTGCCAGCAGCTTAGCGCTTGGACAGGGAAGGGATGAGCAGTTCTTC
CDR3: CASSLALGQGRDEQFF

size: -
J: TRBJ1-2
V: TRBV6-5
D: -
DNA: TGTGCCAGCACCCTAGGAGGACAATCCTATGGCTACACCTTC
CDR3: CASTLGGQSYGYTF

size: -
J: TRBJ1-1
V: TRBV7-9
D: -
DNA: TGTGCCAGCAGCTTAGGATGGGGAGAAGCTTTCTTT
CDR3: CASSLGWGEAFF

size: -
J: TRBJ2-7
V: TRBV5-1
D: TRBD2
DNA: TGCGCCAGCAGCTTGAGTCTAGCGGGCAAGGACGAGCAGTACTTC
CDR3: CASSLSLAGKDEQYF

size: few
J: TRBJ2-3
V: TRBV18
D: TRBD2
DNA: TGTGCCAGCTCACTAGCGGGGGTCGACACAGATACGCAGTATTTT
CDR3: CASSLAGVDTDTQYF

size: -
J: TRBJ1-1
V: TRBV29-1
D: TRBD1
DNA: TGCAGCGTTTACAGGGGGGTAAGAACTGAAGCTTTCTTT
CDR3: CSVYRGVRTEAFF

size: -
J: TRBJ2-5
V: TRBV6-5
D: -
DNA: TGTGCCAGCAGGGTACTAGGGAGGGAGACCCAGTACTTC
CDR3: CASRVLGRETQYF

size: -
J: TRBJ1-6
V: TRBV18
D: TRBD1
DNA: TGTGCCAGCTCACCACCCCCCAGGGGGCTCTCACCCCTCCACTTT
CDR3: CASSPPPRGLSPLHF

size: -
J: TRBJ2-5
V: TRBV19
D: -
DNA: TGTGCCAGTAGTATAGTAGGGATGGGAGAGACCCAGTACTTC
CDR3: CASSIVGMGETQYF

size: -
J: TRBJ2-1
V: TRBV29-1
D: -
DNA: TGCAGCTCAAAACAGGGTCCCAATGAGCAGTTCTTC
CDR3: CSSKQGPNEQFF

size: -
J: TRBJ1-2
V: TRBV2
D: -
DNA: TGTGCCAGCAGTGAGGGACGTGGGGCAAGCTATGGCTACACCTTC
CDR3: CASSEGRGASYGYTF

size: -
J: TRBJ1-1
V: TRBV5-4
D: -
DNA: TGTGCCAGCAGACTCCGGGACAAGGTCACTGAAGCTTTCTTT
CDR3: CASRLRDKVTEAFF

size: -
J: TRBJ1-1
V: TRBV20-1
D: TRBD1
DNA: TGCAGTGCTGACAGGGTTGCTTTCTTT
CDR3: CSADRVAFF

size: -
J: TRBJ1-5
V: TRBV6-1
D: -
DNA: TGTGCCAGCAGGGGGGTTAGCAATCAGCCCCAGCATTTT
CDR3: CASRGVSNQPQHF

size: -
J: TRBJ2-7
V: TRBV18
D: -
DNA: TGTGCCAGCTCACCCCTACCCTCCTACGAGCAGTACTTC
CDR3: CASSPLPSYEQYF

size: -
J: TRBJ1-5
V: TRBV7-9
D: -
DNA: TGTGCCAGCAGCTTAGGACAGCCCCATCAGCCCCAGCATTTT
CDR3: CASSLGQPHQPQHF

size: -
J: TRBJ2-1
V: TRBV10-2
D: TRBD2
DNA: TGCGCCAGCAGATCTAGCGGGATGGGTGAGCAGTTCTTC
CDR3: CASRSSGMGEQFF

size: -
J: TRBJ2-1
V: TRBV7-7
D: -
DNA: TGTGCTAGCAGCTTAGGCCCCCCGTACAACAATGAGCAGTTCTTC
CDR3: CASSLGPPYNNEQFF

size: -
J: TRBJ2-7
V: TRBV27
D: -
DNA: TGTGCCAGCAGTAGTGCGTGGGGAATGGCCGAGCAGTACTTC
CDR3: CASSSAWGMAEQYF

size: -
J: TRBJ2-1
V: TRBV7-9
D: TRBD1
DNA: TGTGCCAGCAGCTTAGCCCAGGGGGACAATGAGCAGTTCTTC
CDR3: CASSLAQGDNEQFF

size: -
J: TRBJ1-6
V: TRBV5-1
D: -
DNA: TGCGCCAGCAGCTTGAGCAGGGAAAATAATTCACCCCTCCACTTT
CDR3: CASSLSRENNSPLHF

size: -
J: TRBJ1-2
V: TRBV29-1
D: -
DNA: TGCAGCGTTGAGGCCCCGGGACCACAGGGCTCGGACTATGGCTACACCTTC
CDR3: CSVEAPGPQGSDYGYTF

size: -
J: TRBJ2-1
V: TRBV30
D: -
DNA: TGTGCCTGGAGTCGAAACGGCCAAATCAGGGGTGAGCAGTTCTTC
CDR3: CAWSRNGQIRGEQFF

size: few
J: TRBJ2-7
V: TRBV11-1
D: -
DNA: TGTGCCAGCAGCTTAGACAGGGTCAGCTCCTACGAGCAGTACTTC
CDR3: CASSLDRVSSYEQYF

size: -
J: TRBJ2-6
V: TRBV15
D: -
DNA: TGTGCCACCAGCAGAGTTAAATACAGTGAATCTGGGGCCAACGTCCTGACTTTC
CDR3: CATSRVKYSESGANVLTF

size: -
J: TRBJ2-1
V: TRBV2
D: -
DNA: TGTGCCAGCAGTGCGGGCGAGAGATCAGTGTTCTTC
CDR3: CASSAGERSVFF

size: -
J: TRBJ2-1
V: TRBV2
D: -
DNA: TGTGCCAGCAGAAGTTTGGGCGGTCACAATGAGCAGTTCTTC
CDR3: CASRSLGGHNEQFF

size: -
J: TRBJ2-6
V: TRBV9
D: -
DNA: TGTGCCAGCAGCGGGGGCCCCATAATTCTGGAGGCCGTCCTGACTTTC
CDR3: CASSGGPIILEAVLTF

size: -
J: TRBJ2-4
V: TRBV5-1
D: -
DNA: TGCGCCAGCAGCCTCCTCAGACCTGATTTAAACATTCAGTACTTC
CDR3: CASSLLRPDLNIQYF

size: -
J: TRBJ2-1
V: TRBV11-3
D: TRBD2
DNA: TGTGCCAGCAGCTTAGATAGCCGATCCCGGGGGGATGAGCAGTTCTTC
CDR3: CASSLDSRSRGDEQFF

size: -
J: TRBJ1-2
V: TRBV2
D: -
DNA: TGTGCCAGCGCGCGGGGGCGCGACTATGGCTACACCTTC
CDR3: CASARGRDYGYTF

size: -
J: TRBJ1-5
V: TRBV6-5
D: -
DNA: TGTGCCAGCAGTTACTCAGGGGATAATCAGTCCCAGCATTTT
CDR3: CASSYSGDNQSQHF

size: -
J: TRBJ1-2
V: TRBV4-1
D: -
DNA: TGCGCCAGCAGCCACCCGGGGCGGGGGAACTATGGCTACACCTTC
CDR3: CASSHPGRGNYGYTF

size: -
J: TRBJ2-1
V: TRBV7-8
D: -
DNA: TGTGCCAGCAGCTTACCCGCCTACGAGGTCTCCTACAATGAGCAGTTCTTC
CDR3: CASSLPAYEVSYNEQFF

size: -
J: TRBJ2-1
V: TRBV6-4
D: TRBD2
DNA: TGTGCCAGCAGTGACCTAGCGGGGGGTGTTTACAATGAGCAGTTCTTC
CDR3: CASSDLAGGVYNEQFF